One sample yielded the 2 T cell receptor beta chains listed below, sequenced in a study of shared clonotypes between healthy human individuals. Using immunoSEQ multiplex PCR, the repertoire was profiled, and TCRdb retains in-frame clones only, with some absent. The sample has 850,000 to 1,200,000 clones, about 70% seen once. The sample comprised memory CD4+ T cells sorted from blood. As to subset: CD45RA-negative fraction. Every receptor here comes from a man aged 18-30 years in good health.

The V gene is TRBV5-6, the J gene TRBJ2-7, with 9 bases aligning to TRBD2. From germline, CDR1 is SGHDT and CDR2 YYEEEE. The CDR3 is made up of 15 amino acids. The junction had 4 bases not matched to a gene; V was cut back by 1 base and J by 2 bases. The CDR3 DNA follows: TGTGCCAGCAGCTTGCGCCTAGCGGGACCCTACGAGCAGTACTTC. It codes for CASSLRLAGPYEQYF.

In this sample, this clone turned up once. CDR3 in DNA: TGTGCCAGCAGCTCGACAGGGAAATTGGCAGGGAATTCACCCCTCCACTTT. Its translation: CASSSTGKLAGNSPLHF. This chain uses TRBV7-8 with TRBJ1-6; 7 bases map to TRBD1. V lost 4 bases and J lost 7; bases outside the gene matches: 13. Germline CDR1 and CDR2: SGHVS and FQNEAQ. This CDR3 has 17 amino acids.